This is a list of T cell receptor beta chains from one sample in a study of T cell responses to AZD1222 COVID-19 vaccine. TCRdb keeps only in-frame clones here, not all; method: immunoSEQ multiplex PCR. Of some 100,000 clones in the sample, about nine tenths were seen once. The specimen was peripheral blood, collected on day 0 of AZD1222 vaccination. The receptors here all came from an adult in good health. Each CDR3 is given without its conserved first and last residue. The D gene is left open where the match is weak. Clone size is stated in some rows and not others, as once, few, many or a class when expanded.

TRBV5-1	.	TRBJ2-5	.	ASSMRSAGPATQY
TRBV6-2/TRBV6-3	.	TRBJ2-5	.	ASSTRGARVGETQY
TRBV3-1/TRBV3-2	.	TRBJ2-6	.	ASSQDERGAGANVLT
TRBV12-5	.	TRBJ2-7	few	ASGSNDLLGQY
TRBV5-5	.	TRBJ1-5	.	ASSSRTEQPQH
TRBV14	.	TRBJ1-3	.	ASSQGPGLGNTIY
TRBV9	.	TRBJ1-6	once	ASSGDRAYNSPLH
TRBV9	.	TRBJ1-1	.	ASSVDGYTEAF
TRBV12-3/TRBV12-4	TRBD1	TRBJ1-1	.	ASSRQGHTEAF
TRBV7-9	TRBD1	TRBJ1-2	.	ASSITGEGYT
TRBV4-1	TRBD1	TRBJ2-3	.	ASSLRKGGGTDTQY
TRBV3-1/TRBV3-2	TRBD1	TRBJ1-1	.	ASNRGGTEAF
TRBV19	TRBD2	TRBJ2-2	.	ASRRSSGANTGELF
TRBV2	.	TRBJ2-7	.	ASSEMGSGNEQY
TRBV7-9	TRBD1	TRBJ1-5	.	ASSLGRDRGGQPQH
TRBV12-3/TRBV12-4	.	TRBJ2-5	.	ASSLIRQETQY
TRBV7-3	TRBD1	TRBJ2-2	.	ASSLRQGGRELF
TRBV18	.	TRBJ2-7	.	ASSPPGQQGAYEQY
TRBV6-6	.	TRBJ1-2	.	ASIVSGENYGYT
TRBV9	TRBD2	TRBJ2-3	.	ASSVIAGDTQY
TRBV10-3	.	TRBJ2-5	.	AISENIETQY
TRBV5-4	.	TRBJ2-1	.	ASSLDSNEQF
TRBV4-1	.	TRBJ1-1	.	ASSQEKYTEAF
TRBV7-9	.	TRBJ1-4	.	ASSLSMRRGNEKLF
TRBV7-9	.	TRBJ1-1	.	ASSRRAGMNTEAF
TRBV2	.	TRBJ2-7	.	ASSPARNTYEQY
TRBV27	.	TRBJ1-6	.	ASNSFREGSPLH
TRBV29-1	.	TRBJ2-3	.	SSYGDTQY
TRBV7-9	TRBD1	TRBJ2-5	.	ASSLEMGTGARETQY
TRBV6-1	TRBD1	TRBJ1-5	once	ASSAKTGVRDQPQH
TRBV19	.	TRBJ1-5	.	ASSMGRDQPQH
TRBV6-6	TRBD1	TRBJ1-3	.	ASIPGTGKGNTIY
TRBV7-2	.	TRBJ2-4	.	ASSFGQGNIQY
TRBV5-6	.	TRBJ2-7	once	ASSLGGYEQY
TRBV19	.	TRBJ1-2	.	ASSIEDRYSYGYT
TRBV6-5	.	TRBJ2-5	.	ASSYSGAQGTQY
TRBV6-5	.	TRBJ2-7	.	ASSYSVPISNYEQY
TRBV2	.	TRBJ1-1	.	ASNRQGLRDTEAF
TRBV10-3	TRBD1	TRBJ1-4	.	AISLSKQGESEKLF
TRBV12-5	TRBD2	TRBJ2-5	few	ASVLGLAGEETQY
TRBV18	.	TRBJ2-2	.	ASSPSQQNTGELF
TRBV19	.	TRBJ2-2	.	ASSTILGGNGELF
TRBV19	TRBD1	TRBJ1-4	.	ASETGVSNEKLF
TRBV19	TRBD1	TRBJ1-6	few	ASRGQGSDSPLH
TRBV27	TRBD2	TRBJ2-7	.	ASNFGTSGLKIYEQY
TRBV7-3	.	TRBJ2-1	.	ASSASGTSYNEQF
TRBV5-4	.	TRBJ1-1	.	ASSLASGSGNTEAF
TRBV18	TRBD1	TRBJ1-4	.	ASSPFETGDSEKLF
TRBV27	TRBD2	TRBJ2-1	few	ASSPLAGAFSYNEQF
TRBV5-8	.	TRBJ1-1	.	ASSGGRGRPMNTEAF
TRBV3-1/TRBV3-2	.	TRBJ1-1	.	ASSQDRAEAF
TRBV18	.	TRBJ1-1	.	ASSPGTTRAEAF
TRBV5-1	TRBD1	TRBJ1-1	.	ASSVRDRAAEAF